This T cell receptor (beta chain) stems from a study of post-analysis software for immune sequencing data. Findings and limits, study-wide: About five TRBV segments were more frequent in patients than controls; TRBV5-6, TRBV5-1 and TRBV20-1 belonged to this group.

CDR3 length: 17 amino acids. CDR1 and CDR2 (germline): SQVTM, ANQGSEA. The J segment lost 9 bases and the V segment lost 7 bases, leaving 20 bases of the junction unmatched. TCR beta libraries were prepared from cDNA with unique molecular identifiers. TCRdb processed the PCR reads anew with MiXCR; each CDR3 protein has one entry. Among about 200,000 distinct CDR3 sequences listed, approximately 28% were seen once. As to this clonotype: Its antigen remains unknown.

Material: blood. The V and J genes are TRBV29-1 and TRBJ2-1; 11 bases are a match to TRBD2. This receptor was identified in a girl aged 2-17 years with multiple sclerosis. The CDR3 nucleotides are TGCAGCGCCCAAGGACTCCGGACTAGCGGGCGACCCTCTGAGCAGTTCTTC. Translation: CSAQGLRTSGRPSEQFF.